This TCR beta chain was recorded in a study of glioma-infiltrating T cells. TCR alpha and beta CDR3 regions were amplified from RNA using iRepertoire nested multiplex PCR. MiXCR was run by TCRdb on the multiplex PCR reads, yielding one entry per CDR3 protein. The sample lists some 160,000 distinct CDR3 sequences; approximately 40% were seen once. CDR3 length: 11 amino acids. Germline V gene data show CDR1 as GTSNPN and CDR2 as SVGIG (reference sequence). V was clipped by 1 base and J by 2 bases, with 3 bases between them. This clonotype was counted a few times. The antigen is not known. Notes on the study in general: Tissue-blood divergence was below expectation in non-neoplastic patients, above in gliomas.

This clonotype originated in a human donor with low-grade glioma or glioblastoma, undergoing nonglioma brain surgery, or in good health (not recorded which). The sequenced sample consisted of glioma tissue, nonneoplastic brain tissue, or PBMCs (not recorded which). The rearrangement joins TRBV30 to TRBJ2-7; D gene unclear. DNA for the CDR3: TGTGCCTGGAGTGAGACCTACGAGCAGTACTTC. This translates into CAWSETYEQYF.